The 4 T cell receptor beta chains below were found in one sample sequenced in a study of CD8+CD57+ T cells in acquired aplastic anemia. Genomic DNA acted as the template from which TCR beta VDJ combination and CDR3 sequence profiling were carried out. TCRdb independently ran MiXCR on the reads; one entry per CDR3 protein. This table has 200,000 to 250,000 distinct CDR3 sequences, around half appearing once. Sequencing was done on patients that had shown CD8+CD57+ cell expansion by flow cytometry. What was sequenced was sorted CD4+, CD8+, or CD8+CD57+ T cells (not recorded which) from PBMCs. All receptors derive from a human donor with aplastic anemia.

This chain connects TRBV7-9 to TRBJ2-7, with 11 bases matching TRBD1. Germline lookup yields CDR1 SEHNR and CDR2 FQNEAQ (reference sequence). The CDR3 is 15 residues long. V shed 5 bases and J 5 bases; nucleotides not matched to a gene: 8. The CDR3 coding sequence is TGTGCCAGCAGCGATTACCCGGGACAGGGGGACGAGCAGTACTTC. This codes for CASSDYPGQGDEQYF.

This clonotype showed up many times. The chain employs TRBV6-5 and TRBJ1-2; D is unresolved. The CDR3 sequence is 15 residues long. Germline V gene lookup returns CDR1 MNHEY and CDR2 SVGAGI. V lost 0 bases and J lost 1, with 9 bases in between. The CDR3 region has the DNA TGTGCCAGCAGTTACTCGAAGACCTATAACTATGGCTACACCTTC. This codes for CASSYSKTYNYGYTF.

A word on this clonotype: One end of the junction is discordant with germline, which a read error may explain. V usage is TRBV7-2 and J usage is TRBJ2-2; weak D call: TRBD2 (6 bases). Germline V CDR1 and CDR2: SGHTA, FQGNSA. The CDR3 runs 14 residues. The CDR3 spells CVSSSGTDTGELFF. The CDR3 nucleotides are TGTGTCAGCAGCTCTGGGACTGACACCGGGGAGCTGTTTTTT. Looking up the rest from reference TRBV7-2 and TRBJ2-2 gives the full variable domain: GAGVSQSPSNKVTEKGKDVELRCDPISGHTALYWYRQSLGQGLEFLIYFQGNSAPDKSGLPSDRFSAERTGGSVSTLTIQRTQQEDSAVYLCVSSSGTDTGELFFGEGSRLTVL.

The rearrangement links TRBV9 to TRBJ2-7, with D perhaps matching TRBD1 (6 bases). The CDR3 extends over 16 amino acids. V gave up 0 bases and J gave up 7 bases, with 20 bases separating them. Germline V CDR1 and CDR2: SGDLS, YYNGEE. In DNA form, the CDR3 reads TGTGCCAGCAGCGTAGCAACAGGGTCGAATCTGGATGAGCAGTACTTC. Protein: CASSVATGSNLDEQYF.